The T cell receptor beta chain described here comes from a study of Ad26.COV2.S vaccination and SARS-CoV-2 variants. Treatment defined: 15 to 20 received Ad26.COV2.S at low or high dose, single or two shots; several received placebo; per-sample allocation not given. Samples analyzed were those drawn on day 63 after the first vaccine or placebo injection. Germline CDR1 and CDR2: LGHNA and YSLEER. The CDR3 loop spans 15 amino acids. V was pared by 0 bases and J by 8 bases, with 13 bases between. Clones were read by immunoSEQ multiplex PCR, and TCRdb kept only the in-frame ones, dropping some. The repertoire holds some 300,000 clones, with about 86% as singletons.

V usage is TRBV4-3 and J usage is TRBJ1-4; D not resolved. This TCR came from a person between 18 and 65 years old who received the Ad26.COV2.S COVID-19 vaccine or a placebo. The specimen comprised peripheral blood, sampled in a trial of Ad26.COV2.S vaccine versus placebo. For the CDR3, the DNA is TGCGCCAGCAGCCAAGATTTGGCAGGTGAAGAAAAACTGTTTTTT. Translation gives CASSQDLAGEEKLFF.